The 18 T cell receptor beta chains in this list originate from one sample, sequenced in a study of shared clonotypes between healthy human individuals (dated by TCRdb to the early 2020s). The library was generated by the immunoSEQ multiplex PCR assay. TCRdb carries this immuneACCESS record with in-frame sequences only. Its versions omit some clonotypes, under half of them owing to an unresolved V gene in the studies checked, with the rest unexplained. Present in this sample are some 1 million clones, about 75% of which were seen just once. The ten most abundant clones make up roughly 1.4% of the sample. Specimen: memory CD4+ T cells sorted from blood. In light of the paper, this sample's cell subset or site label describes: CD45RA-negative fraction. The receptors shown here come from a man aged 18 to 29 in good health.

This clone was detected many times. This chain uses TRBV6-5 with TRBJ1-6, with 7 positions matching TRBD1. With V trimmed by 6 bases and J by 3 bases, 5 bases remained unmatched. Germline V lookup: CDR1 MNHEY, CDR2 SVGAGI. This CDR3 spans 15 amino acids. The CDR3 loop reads CASRQGTVYNSPLHF. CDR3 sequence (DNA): TGTGCCAGCAGGCAAGGGACAGTCTATAATTCACCCCTCCACTTT.

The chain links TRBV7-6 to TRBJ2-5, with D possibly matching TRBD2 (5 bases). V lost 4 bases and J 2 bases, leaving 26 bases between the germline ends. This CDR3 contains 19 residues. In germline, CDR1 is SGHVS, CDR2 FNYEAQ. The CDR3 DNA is TGTGCCAGCAGCTCCCTGGTGGCCGGGCCCTTTGACTATCAAGAGACCCAGTACTTC. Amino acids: CASSSLVAGPFDYQETQYF.

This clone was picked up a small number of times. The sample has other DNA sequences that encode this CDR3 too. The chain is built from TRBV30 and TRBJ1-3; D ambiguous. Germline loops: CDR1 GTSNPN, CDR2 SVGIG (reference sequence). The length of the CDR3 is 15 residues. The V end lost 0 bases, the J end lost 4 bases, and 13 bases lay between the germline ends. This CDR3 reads CAWSVSGRRGNTIYF. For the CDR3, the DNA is TGTGCCTGGAGTGTATCCGGCAGGCGAGGAAACACCATATATTTT.

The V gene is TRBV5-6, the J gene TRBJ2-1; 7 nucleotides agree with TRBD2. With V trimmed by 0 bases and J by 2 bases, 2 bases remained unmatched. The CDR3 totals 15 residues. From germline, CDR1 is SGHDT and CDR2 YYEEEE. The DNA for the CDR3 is TGTGCCAGCAGCTTGGCCCTAGCGGCCTACAATGAGCAGTTCTTC. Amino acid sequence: CASSLALAAYNEQFF.

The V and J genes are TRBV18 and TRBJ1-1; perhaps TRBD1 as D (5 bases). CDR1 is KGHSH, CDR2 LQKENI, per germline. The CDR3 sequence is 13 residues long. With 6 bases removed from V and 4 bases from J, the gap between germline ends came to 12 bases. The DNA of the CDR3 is TGTGCCAGCTCTCTCGGTAGGGGCACTGAAGCTTTCTTT. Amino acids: CASSLGRGTEAFF. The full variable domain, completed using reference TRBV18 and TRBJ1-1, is NAGVMQNPRHLVRRRGQEARLRCSPMKGHSHVYWYRQLPEEGLKFMVYLQKENIIDESGMPKERFSAEFPKEGPSILRIQQVVRGDSAAYFCASSLGRGTEAFFGQGTRLTVV.

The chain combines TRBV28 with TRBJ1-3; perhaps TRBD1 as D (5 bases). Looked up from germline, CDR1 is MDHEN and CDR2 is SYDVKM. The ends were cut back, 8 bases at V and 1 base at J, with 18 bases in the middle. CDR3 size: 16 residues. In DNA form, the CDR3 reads TGTGCCAGCGAACGGTCTCAGGGACTATCTGGAAACACCATATATTTT. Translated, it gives CASERSQGLSGNTIYF.

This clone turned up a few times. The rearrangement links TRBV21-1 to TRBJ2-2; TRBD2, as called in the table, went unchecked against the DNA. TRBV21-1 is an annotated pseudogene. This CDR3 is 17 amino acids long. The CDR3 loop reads CASSNFYWRANTGELFF. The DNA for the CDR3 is TGTGCCAGCAGCAATTTCTATTGGCGGGCGAACACCGGGGAGCTGTTTTTT.

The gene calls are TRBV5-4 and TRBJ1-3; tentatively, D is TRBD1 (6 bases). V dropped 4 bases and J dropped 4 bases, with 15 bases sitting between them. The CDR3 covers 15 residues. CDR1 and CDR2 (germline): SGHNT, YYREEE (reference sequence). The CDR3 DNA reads TGTGCCAGCAGCGCCCAAACCGGGACAGGAAACACCATATATTTT. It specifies CASSAQTGTGNTIYF.

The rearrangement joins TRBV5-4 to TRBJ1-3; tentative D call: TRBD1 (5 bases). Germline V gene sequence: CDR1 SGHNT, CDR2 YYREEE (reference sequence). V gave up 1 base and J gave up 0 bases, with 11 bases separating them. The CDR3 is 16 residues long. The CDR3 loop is CASSLKAQGSGNTIYF. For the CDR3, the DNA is TGTGCCAGCAGCTTGAAAGCCCAGGGCTCTGGAAACACCATATATTTT.

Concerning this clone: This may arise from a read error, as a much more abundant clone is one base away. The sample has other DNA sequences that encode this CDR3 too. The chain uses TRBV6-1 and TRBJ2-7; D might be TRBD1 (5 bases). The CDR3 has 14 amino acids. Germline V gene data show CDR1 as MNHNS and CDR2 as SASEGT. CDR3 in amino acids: CASSIQDAYYEQYF. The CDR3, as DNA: TGTGCCAGCAGTATACAGGACGCCTACTACGAACAGTACTTC.

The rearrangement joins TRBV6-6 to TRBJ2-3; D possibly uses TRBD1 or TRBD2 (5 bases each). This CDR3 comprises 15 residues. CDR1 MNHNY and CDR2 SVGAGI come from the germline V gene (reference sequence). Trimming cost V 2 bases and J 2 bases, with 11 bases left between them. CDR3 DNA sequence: TGTGCCAGCAGTTACGAGGGGTCACACACAGATACGCAGTATTTT. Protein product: CASSYEGSHTDTQYF.

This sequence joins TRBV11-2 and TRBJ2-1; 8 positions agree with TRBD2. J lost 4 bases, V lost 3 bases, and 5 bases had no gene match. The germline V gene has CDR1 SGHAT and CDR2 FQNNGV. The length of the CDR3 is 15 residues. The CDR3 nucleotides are TGTGCCAGCAGCTTTAGCGGGACCCCTTACAATGAGCAGTTCTTC. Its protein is CASSFSGTPYNEQFF. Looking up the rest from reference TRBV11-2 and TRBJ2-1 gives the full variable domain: EAGVAQSPRYKIIEKRQSVAFWCNPISGHATLYWYQQILGQGPKLLIQFQNNGVVDDSQLPKDRFSAERLKGVDSTLKIQPAKLEDSAVYLCASSFSGTPYNEQFFGPGTRLTVL.

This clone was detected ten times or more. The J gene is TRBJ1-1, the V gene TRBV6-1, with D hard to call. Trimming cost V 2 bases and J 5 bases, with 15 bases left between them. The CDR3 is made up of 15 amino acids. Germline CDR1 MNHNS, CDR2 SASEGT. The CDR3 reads CASSESNTLRTEAFF. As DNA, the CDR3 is TGTGCCAGCAGTGAAAGCAACACTCTACGGACTGAAGCTTTCTTT.

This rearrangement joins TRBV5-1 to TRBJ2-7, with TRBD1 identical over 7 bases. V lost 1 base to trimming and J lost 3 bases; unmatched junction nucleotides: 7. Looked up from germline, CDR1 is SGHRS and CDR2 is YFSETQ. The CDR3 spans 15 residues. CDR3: CASSLNGQDSYEQYF. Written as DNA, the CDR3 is TGCGCCAGCAGCTTGAATGGACAGGATAGCTACGAGCAGTACTTC.

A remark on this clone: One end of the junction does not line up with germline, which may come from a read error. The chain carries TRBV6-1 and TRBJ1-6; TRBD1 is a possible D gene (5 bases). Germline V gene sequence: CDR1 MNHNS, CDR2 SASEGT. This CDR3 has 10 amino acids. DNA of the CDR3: TGTGCCAGCAGTGAACGGGACGCCTACTTT. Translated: CASSERDAYF.

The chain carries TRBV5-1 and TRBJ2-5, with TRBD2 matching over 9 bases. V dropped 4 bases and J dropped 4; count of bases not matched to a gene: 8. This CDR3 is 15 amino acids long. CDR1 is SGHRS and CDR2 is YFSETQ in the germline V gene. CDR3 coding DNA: TGCGCCAGCAGCCAACGAAATAGCGGGAGAGAGACCCAGTACTTC. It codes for CASSQRNSGRETQYF.

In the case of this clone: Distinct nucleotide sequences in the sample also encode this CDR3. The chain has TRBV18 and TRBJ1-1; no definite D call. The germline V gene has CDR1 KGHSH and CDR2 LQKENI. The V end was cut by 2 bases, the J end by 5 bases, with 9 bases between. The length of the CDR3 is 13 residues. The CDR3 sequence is CASSPGLDTEAFF. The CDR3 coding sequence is TGTGCCAGCTCACCAGGGTTGGATACTGAAGCTTTCTTT.

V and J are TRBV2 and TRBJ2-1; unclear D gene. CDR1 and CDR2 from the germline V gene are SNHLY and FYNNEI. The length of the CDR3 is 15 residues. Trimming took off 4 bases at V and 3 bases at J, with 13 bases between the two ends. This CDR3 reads CASSGKLGNYNEQFF. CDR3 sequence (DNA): TGTGCCAGCAGTGGAAAATTGGGAAACTACAATGAGCAGTTCTTC.